The 30 T cell receptor beta chains given below trace back to one sample, sequenced in a study of human T cells and chemical hapten exposure. Sample time point: patch test 2, 6 weeks after DPC sensitization. Treatment of the sample: therapeutic diphenylcyclopropenone sensitization with weekly scalp DPC. A single record per CDR3 protein comes from TCRdb applying MiXCR to the RACE reads. The table records roughly 24,000 distinct CDR3 sequences, around 10% of them present only once. This specimen consisted of whole blood, obtained in connection with sensitization to the hapten diphenylcyclopropenone (DPC). The receptors shown here come from a man under 40 with alopecia areata. Some clones in this sample may be carry-over from other donors' samples.

In its sample, this clonotype was seen many times. The V call is TRBV3-1, the J call TRBJ2-1; 10 bases agree with TRBD2. CDR3 length: 15 residues. Trimming at V came to 0 bases and at J to 4 bases, leaving 0 bases not matched to a gene. Germline CDR1 reads LGHDT; CDR2 reads YNNKEL (reference sequence). The CDR3: CASSQEGLAYNEQFF. The CDR3 region has the DNA TGTGCCAGCAGCCAAGAGGGACTAGCGTACAATGAGCAGTTCTTC.

Many counts were recorded for this clonotype. The chain has TRBV7-8 and TRBJ2-1, with a possible D match to TRBD1 (6 bases). Trimming took off 6 bases at V and 6 bases at J, with 18 bases between the two ends. The germline V gene has CDR1 SGHVS and CDR2 FQNEAQ. The CDR3 extends over 15 amino acids. CDR3 in DNA: TGTGCCAGCAGGGGCAGGGGAAACGCGGTCAATGAGCAGTTCTTC. Encoded protein: CASRGRGNAVNEQFF.

This clonotype was observed many times. The rearrangement uses TRBV11-2 and TRBJ2-3, with 11 bases lining up with TRBD1. CDR1 is SGHAT, CDR2 FQNNGV, per germline. The CDR3 runs to 17 residues. The V gene end was trimmed by 5 bases and the J gene end by 1 base; junction bases not matched to a gene: 8. The CDR3 DNA reads as TGTGCCAGCAGCCCGGGACAGGGGGAAATCGGCACAGATACGCAGTATTTT. Its protein product is CASSPGQGEIGTDTQYF.

This clonotype has at least ten counts. The chain recombines TRBV11-3 with TRBJ2-1; 8 nucleotides agree with TRBD1. The CDR3 totals 15 residues. Germline CDR1 and CDR2: SGHNT and YENEEA. The junction had 5 bases not matched to a gene; V was cut back by 4 bases and J by 3 bases. As DNA, the CDR3 is TGTGCCAGCAGCTCCGGACAGGGCCTCTACAATGAGCAGTTCTTC. Residues: CASSSGQGLYNEQFF. Together with reference TRBV11-3 and TRBJ2-1, the CDR3 gives the full variable domain: EAGVVQSPRYKIIEKKQPVAFWCNPISGHNTLYWYLQNLGQGPELLIRYENEEAVDDSQLPKDRFSAERLKGVDSTLKIQPAELGDSAVYLCASSSGQGLYNEQFFGPGTRLTVL.

This clonotype was seen at least ten times. The V call is TRBV20-1, the J call TRBJ2-1; TRBD2 matches at 11 bases. Trimming took 5 bases from V and 4 from J; bases not matched to a gene: 4. The germline CDR1 and CDR2 sequences are DFQATT and SNEGSKA (reference sequence). The CDR3 has 14 amino acids. The CDR3 coding sequence is TGCAGTGCTCGCAGACTAGCGGGATACAATGAGCAGTTCTTC. Amino acid sequence: CSARRLAGYNEQFF.

This clonotype was observed at least ten times. The gene calls are TRBV21-1 and TRBJ2-6; the table names TRBD1, a call not compared with the DNA. TRBV21-1 is deemed a pseudogene. The CDR3 length is 19 residues. The chain's CDR3 is CASSSPRAGGLSGANVLTF. The DNA for the CDR3 is TGTGCCAGCAGCAGTCCACGGGCAGGGGGCCTCTCTGGGGCCAACGTCCTGACTTTC.

The gene calls are TRBV6-5 and TRBJ2-1; D may correspond to TRBD1 or TRBD2 (6 bases each). The CDR3 length is 14 residues. Trimming cost V 3 bases and J 9 bases, with 15 bases left between them. Looked up from germline, CDR1 is MNHEY and CDR2 is SVGAGI. The CDR3 loop reads CASSYKLGGGEQFF. The CDR3 DNA is TGTGCCAGCAGTTATAAACTAGGGGGAGGTGAGCAGTTCTTC.

This clonotype was seen only a few times. The rearrangement uses TRBV27 and TRBJ2-7; 12 nucleotides align to TRBD2. There are 16 residues in the CDR3. J gave up 0 bases and V 6 bases, and 6 bases lay outside the gene matches. Germline CDR1 and CDR2: MNHEY and SMNVEV (reference sequence). As DNA, the CDR3 is TGTGCCAGCAGCCTTACGACTAGCGGGAGCTCCTACGAGCAGTACTTC. Translation: CASSLTTSGSSYEQYF.

The table lists this clonotype with a few counts. The chain is built from TRBV14 and TRBJ1-6; the D is unclear. The CDR3 is 12 residues long. Per germline, CDR1 SGHDN and CDR2 FVKESK. The germline V and J ends were trimmed by 0 bases and 11 bases, with 5 bases remaining between them. The CDR3 protein is CASSQDRPPLHF. The CDR3 region has the DNA TGTGCCAGCAGCCAAGATCGTCCACCCCTCCACTTT.

This clonotype has ten or more counts. This chain joins TRBV12-3 or TRBV12-4 and TRBJ2-3, with no clear D. CDR3 length equals 12 residues. The germline V and J ends were trimmed by 1 base and 5 bases, with 4 bases remaining between them. The CDR3 DNA is TGTGCCAGCAGTTTAGACGAAGATACGCAGTATTTT. The encoded protein is CASSLDEDTQYF.

This clonotype has just a few counts. The chain is built from TRBV11-3 and TRBJ2-7, with D possibly being TRBD2 (5 bases). The CDR3 runs to 15 residues. Deletions cut 5 bases from V and 2 bases from J, with 16 bases between. CDR1 is SGHNT and CDR2 is YENEEA in the germline V gene. CDR3 DNA: TGTGCCAGCAGCCCCGAGGGCTTCTCAACCTACGAGCAGTACTTC. Residues: CASSPEGFSTYEQYF.

There are many counts of this clonotype. The chain employs TRBV13 and TRBJ1-3; weak D call: TRBD1 (6 bases). With 8 bases removed from V and 1 base from J, the gap between germline ends came to 15 bases. Germline-derived CDR1 and CDR2 are PRHDT and FYEKMQ (reference sequence). The CDR3 length is 15 residues. CDR3 region: CASRQQGMSGNTIYF. The CDR3 region has the DNA TGTGCCAGCCGACAACAGGGCATGTCTGGAAACACCATATATTTT.

To note about this clonotype: Mismatch with germline at one junction end may stem from a read error. CDR3 loop: CVSSAYSLTNEKLFF. The CDR3 nucleotides read TGTGTCAGCAGCGCGTACTCCTTAACTAATGAAAAACTGTTTTTT. The chain has TRBV7-2 and TRBJ1-4; D gene uncertain. The germline gives CDR1 SGHTA, CDR2 FQGNSA. The length of the CDR3 is 15 residues.

This clonotype was detected only a few times. This rearrangement joins TRBV20-1 to TRBJ2-5; 9 bases map to TRBD1. The germline gives CDR1 DFQATT, CDR2 SNEGSKA (reference sequence). V was clipped by 6 bases and J by 2 bases; unmatched bases: 7. CDR3 length equals 14 residues. The CDR3 region is CSASGQGAQETQYF. CDR3 coding DNA: TGCAGTGCCTCGGGACAGGGAGCTCAAGAGACCCAGTACTTC.

This clonotype was observed at least ten times. The chain links TRBV12-3 or TRBV12-4 to TRBJ2-5, with D tentatively TRBD1 (6 bases). V was cut by 3 bases and J by 4 bases, with 12 bases left in between. This CDR3 comprises 14 residues. CDR3 amino acids: CASSLNRVRETQYF. Written as DNA, the CDR3 is TGTGCCAGCAGTTTGAACAGGGTACGAGAGACCCAGTACTTC.

This clonotype was counted ten times or more. V gene TRBV18 combines with J gene TRBJ2-2; D is unclear. The length of the CDR3 is 14 residues. Germline V gene lookup returns CDR1 KGHSH and CDR2 LQKENI. V was shortened by 5 bases and J by 1 base, with 8 bases between the two germline ends. The CDR3 sequence is CASSTDQNTGELFF. Written as DNA, the CDR3 is TGTGCCAGCTCAACGGACCAGAACACCGGGGAGCTGTTTTTT.

This clonotype was seen ten or more times. The chain joins TRBV2 to TRBJ1-1, with D maybe TRBD1 (6 bases). Germline CDR1 is SNHLY and CDR2 is FYNNEI. The CDR3 runs to 15 residues. Deletions cut 2 bases from V and 3 bases from J, with 13 bases between. As DNA, the CDR3 is TGTGCCAGCAGTGAATCCGGGACACTCGACACTGAAGCTTTCTTT. This codes for CASSESGTLDTEAFF.

This sequence joins TRBV27 and TRBJ2-3; D is perhaps TRBD2 (5 bases). The germline V gene has CDR1 MNHEY and CDR2 SMNVEV (reference sequence). The CDR3 sequence is 13 residues long. The ends were cut back, 8 bases at V and 5 bases at J, with 14 bases in the middle. CDR3 DNA: TGTGCCAGCTCTTTCCGGGGTGAAGATACGCAGTATTTT. This encodes CASSFRGEDTQYF.

V gene TRBV19 combines with J gene TRBJ2-7, with 8 bases identical to TRBD2. Germline V gene sequence: CDR1 LNHDA, CDR2 SQIVND (reference sequence). This CDR3 has 14 residues. Losses at the gene ends were 5 bases for V and 6 bases for J; bases not matched to a gene: 9. CDR3 DNA: TGTGCCAGTAGTCAAGCGGGAGAAAGTCCCGAGCAGTACTTC. It yields the protein CASSQAGESPEQYF.

The chain uses TRBV19 and TRBJ2-3; 11 bases fit TRBD2. V was pared by 1 base and J by 5 bases, with 8 bases of the junction left unmatched. The V gene's germline CDR1 is LNHDA and CDR2 SQIVND (reference sequence). CDR3 length equals 17 residues. CDR3 in amino acids: CASSIVSALAGGDTQYF. As DNA, the CDR3 is TGTGCCAGTAGTATAGTATCCGCGCTAGCGGGGGGAGATACGCAGTATTTT.

There are many counts of this clonotype. This sequence joins TRBV18 and TRBJ2-5; no clear D. Germline CDR1 reads KGHSH; CDR2 reads LQKENI. The CDR3 consists of 11 residues. V gave up 3 bases and J gave up 2 bases, with 1 base separating them. CDR3 in DNA: TGTGCCAGCTCACCGCAAGAGACCCAGTACTTC. This encodes CASSPQETQYF.

The genes are TRBV20-1 and TRBJ1-2; the D gene is possibly TRBD1 (6 bases). The CDR3 is made up of 14 amino acids. The V end lost 0 bases, the J end lost 2 bases, and 10 bases lay between the germline ends. The germline V gene has CDR1 DFQATT and CDR2 SNEGSKA (reference sequence). CDR3 residues: CSARDDRTNYGYTF. The CDR3 DNA sequence: TGCAGTGCTAGAGATGACAGGACAAACTATGGCTACACCTTC.

This clonotype showed up many times. V usage is TRBV7-9 and J usage is TRBJ2-2, with D unclear. V dropped 5 bases and J dropped 2 bases, with 6 bases sitting between them. The CDR3 spans 13 residues. The germline CDR1 and CDR2 sequences are SEHNR and FQNEAQ (reference sequence). The CDR3 bases are TGTGCCAGCAGCCCCTCTAACACCGGGGAGCTGTTTTTT. This translates into CASSPSNTGELFF.

This clonotype was detected many times. The V call is TRBV11-2, the J call TRBJ2-7, with D possibly TRBD2 on 6 matching bases. Trimming pared 6 bases from V and 2 bases from J, leaving 23 bases between. The germline V gene encodes CDR1 SGHAT and CDR2 FQNNGV. CDR3 length: 17 amino acids. Written as DNA, the CDR3 is TGTGCCAGCAGTCCCGAAGGGACTCAACTTTTACCCTACGAGCAGTACTTC. This codes for CASSPEGTQLLPYEQYF. The variable domain in full, completed from reference TRBV11-2 and TRBJ2-7, reads EAGVAQSPRYKIIEKRQSVAFWCNPISGHATLYWYQQILGQGPKLLIQFQNNGVVDDSQLPKDRFSAERLKGVDSTLKIQPAKLEDSAVYLCASSPEGTQLLPYEQYFGPGTRLTVT.

This clonotype was counted many times. The rearrangement links TRBV5-4 to TRBJ2-3; D gene ambiguous. The CDR3 is 11 amino acids. V was shortened by 2 bases and J by 4 bases, with 2 bases between the two germline ends. CDR1 is SGHNT, CDR2 YYREEE, per germline (reference sequence). DNA for the CDR3: TGTGCCAGCAGCTTAGCAGATACGCAGTATTTT. This encodes CASSLADTQYF.

This clonotype has at least ten counts. The junction departs from the called germline gene at one end, perhaps through a read error. The V call is TRBV7-7, the J call TRBJ2-3; 9 bases align to TRBD1. Germline V gene lookup returns CDR1 SSHAT and CDR2 FNYEAQ (reference sequence). The CDR3 spans 19 residues. CDR3 sequence reads: CASSLAVVTGGRSTDTQYF. The CDR3 DNA reads as TGTGCTAGCAGCTTAGCCGTCGTTACAGGGGGCAGGAGCACAGATACGCAGTATTTT.

CDR3: CASRIKAGGQADTQYF. In DNA form, the CDR3 reads TGTGCCAGCAGGATCAAAGCGGGCGGGCAGGCAGATACGCAGTATTTT. The V call is TRBV7-2, the J call TRBJ2-3; a possible D gene is TRBD2 (6 bases). Per the germline V gene, CDR1 is SGHTA and CDR2 is FQGNSA. The CDR3 length is 16 residues. Trimming took 6 bases from V and 4 from J, leaving 20 bases between them. Full variable domain (missing parts from reference TRBV7-2 and TRBJ2-3): GAGVSQSPSNKVTEKGKDVELRCDPISGHTALYWYRQSLGQGLEFLIYFQGNSAPDKSGLPSDRFSAERTGGSVSTLTIQRTQQEDSAVYLCASRIKAGGQADTQYFGPGTRLTVL.

This clonotype turned up a few times. The chain joins TRBV4-1 to TRBJ2-5; a possible D gene is TRBD2 (5 bases). Germline lookup yields CDR1 MGHRA and CDR2 YSYEKL. V gave up 0 bases and J gave up 1 base, with 9 bases separating them. This CDR3 region has 15 residues. The CDR3 nucleotides read TGCGCCAGCAGCCAAGATAGGACTCTCCAAGAGACCCAGTACTTC. Protein sequence: CASSQDRTLQETQYF.

This clonotype was observed at least ten times. The chain carries TRBV25-1 and TRBJ1-2, with D tentatively TRBD1 (6 bases). This CDR3 has 15 residues. Trimming pared 1 base from V and 3 bases from J, leaving 12 bases between. Germline CDR1 MGHDK, CDR2 SYGVNS. DNA of the CDR3: TGTGCCAGCAGTGAATTGGGGGGGGCCTACTATGGCTACACCTTC. Its protein product is CASSELGGAYYGYTF.

This clonotype appeared a few times. V and J are TRBV28 and TRBJ2-7, with 16 positions matching TRBD2. V dropped 6 bases and J dropped 3; count of bases not matched to a gene: 11. The CDR3 spans 18 residues. Germline CDR1 and CDR2: MDHEN and SYDVKM. The CDR3 DNA sequence: TGTGCCAGCAGCCCCGGGACTAGCGGGAGGGGGGTTTTCTACGAGCAGTACTTC. It is translated as CASSPGTSGRGVFYEQYF.